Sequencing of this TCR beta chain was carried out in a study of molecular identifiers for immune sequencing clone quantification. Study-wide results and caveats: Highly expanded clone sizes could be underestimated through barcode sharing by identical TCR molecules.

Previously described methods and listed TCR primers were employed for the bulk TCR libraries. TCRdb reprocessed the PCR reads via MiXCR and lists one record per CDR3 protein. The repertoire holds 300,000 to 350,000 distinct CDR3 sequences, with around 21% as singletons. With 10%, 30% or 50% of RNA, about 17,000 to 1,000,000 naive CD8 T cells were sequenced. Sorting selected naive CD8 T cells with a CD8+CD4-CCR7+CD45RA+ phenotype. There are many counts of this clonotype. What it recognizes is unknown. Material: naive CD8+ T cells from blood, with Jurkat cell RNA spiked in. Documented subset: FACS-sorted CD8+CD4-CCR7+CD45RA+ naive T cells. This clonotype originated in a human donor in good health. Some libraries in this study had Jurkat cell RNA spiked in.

Here the CDR3 reads CASRGPGQKNTEAFF. The CDR3 DNA reads as TGTGCCAGCAGGGGCCCGGGACAGAAGAACACTGAAGCTTTCTTT. V is TRBV12-3 or TRBV12-4 and J is TRBJ1-1; 7 nucleotides agree with TRBD1. There are 15 residues in the CDR3. Germline trimming cut 6 bases from V and 1 base from J; bases unmatched to any gene: 8.